The text below deals with one T cell receptor (beta chain). The source of the sample is a study of T cell changes during pregnancy in multiple sclerosis. TCRdb's copy holds only in-frame clones and misses some; the assay was immunoSEQ multiplex PCR. The repertoire holds approximately 41,000 clones, with around 93% as singletons. The material was CD4+ T cells from peripheral blood mononuclear cells, obtained in the second trimester of pregnancy. This clonotype was obtained from a female donor with multiple sclerosis, enrolled in a pregnancy study.

CDR3 nucleotides: TGTGCCAGCAGCATTAGGACTAGCGCTTCCTACGAGCAGTACTTC. Protein product: CASSIRTSASYEQYF. The chain uses TRBV11-2 and TRBJ2-7, with 9 nucleotides matching TRBD2. This CDR3 has 15 residues. Trimming took 5 bases from V and 1 from J; bases not matched to a gene: 6. CDR1 and CDR2 (germline): SGHAT, FQNNGV. The full variable domain, completed using reference TRBV11-2 and TRBJ2-7, is EAGVAQSPRYKIIEKRQSVAFWCNPISGHATLYWYQQILGQGPKLLIQFQNNGVVDDSQLPKDRFSAERLKGVDSTLKIQPAKLEDSAVYLCASSIRTSASYEQYFGPGTRLTVT.